Each of the 30 T cell receptor beta chains below was sequenced from the same sample in a study of shared clonotypes between healthy human individuals. Assay: immunoSEQ multiplex PCR; the TCRdb copy retains only in-frame clones and omits some. The table includes 2 million to 3 million clones, approximately 93% detected once. Material for sequencing was naive CD4+ T cells from PBMCs. Subset noted: CD45RA+ positively selected. All receptors come from a man younger than 35 in good health. Some clones in this sample may be carry-over from other donors' samples.

The CDR3 loop is CASSPERGKGTEAFF. The CDR3 DNA reads TGTGCCAGCAGCCCCGAAAGGGGAAAGGGCACTGAAGCTTTCTTT. This chain uses TRBV11-2 with TRBJ1-1; D is possibly TRBD1 (5 bases). Trimming took off 5 bases at V and 4 bases at J, with 17 bases between the two ends. The CDR3 extends over 15 amino acids. Per germline, CDR1 SGHAT and CDR2 FQNNGV.

The chain links TRBV5-8 to TRBJ2-2; 8 bases fit TRBD1. CDR3 length equals 16 residues. CDR1 is SGHTS and CDR2 is YDEGEE in the germline V gene. The ends lost 3 bases at V and 4 bases at J; junction bases unmatched: 8. CDR3 in amino acids: CASSWDRRLITGELFF. For the CDR3, the DNA is TGTGCCAGCAGCTGGGACAGGAGGCTGATCACCGGGGAGCTGTTTTTT.

The chain uses TRBV5-1 and TRBJ1-6; D is undetermined. The CDR3 is 15 residues long. In germline, CDR1 is SGHRS, CDR2 YFSETQ. Trimming removed 2 bases from V and 6 bases from J, with 12 bases in between. As DNA, the CDR3 is TGCGCCAGCAGCTTTACCGGAGATCCTAATTCACCCCTCCACTTT. Protein: CASSFTGDPNSPLHF.

The chain uses TRBV6-4 and TRBJ2-3; 14 bases are shared with TRBD2. Germline CDR1 reads MRHNA; CDR2 reads SNTAGT. This CDR3 comprises 17 residues. V lost 5 bases and J lost 2; bases outside the gene matches: 6. The CDR3 DNA reads TGTGCCAGCAGTCCGACTAGCGGGAGGGTTCCCACAGATACGCAGTATTTT. It codes for CASSPTSGRVPTDTQYF.

V and J are TRBV30 and TRBJ2-5; a weak D match, TRBD2 (5 bases). CDR3 length: 14 residues. V lost 4 bases and J lost 7, with 19 bases in between. Germline V gene sequence: CDR1 GTSNPN, CDR2 SVGIG (reference sequence). The CDR3 nucleotides are TGTGCCTGGATCGACCTTAGCGTACATGCGACCCAGTACTTC. Translated, it gives CAWIDLSVHATQYF.

The CDR3 DNA follows: TGTGCCAGCAGCTTAGACCGACCGAAGACTAGCGGGAAGATCTACGAGCAGTACTTC. Translating gives CASSLDRPKTSGKIYEQYF. J is TRBJ2-5 and V is TRBV7-8; 11 bases are a match to TRBD2. The DNA end favors TRBJ2-7, so the J call may be wrong. Germline values: CDR1 SGHVS, CDR2 FQNEAQ. The CDR3 is 19 amino acids.

The V gene is TRBV19, the J gene TRBJ2-6, with unresolved D. Germline V CDR1 and CDR2: LNHDA, SQIVND (reference sequence). This CDR3 comprises 15 residues. Trimming shortened V by 3 bases and J by 4 bases, and 10 bases separated the two germline ends. CDR3 amino acids: CASSIASAGANVLTF. DNA of the CDR3: TGTGCCAGTAGTATCGCGAGTGCCGGGGCCAACGTCCTGACTTTC. The full variable domain, completed using reference TRBV19 and TRBJ2-6, is DGGITQSPKYLFRKEGQNVTLSCEQNLNHDAMYWYRQDPGQGLRLIYYSQIVNDFQKGDIAEGYSVSREKKESFPLTVTSAQKNPTAFYLCASSIASAGANVLTFGAGSRLTVL.

This clone has just one count. The V and J genes are TRBV9 and TRBJ1-1; maybe TRBD1 (5 bases). Germline CDR1 is SGDLS and CDR2 is YYNGEE. The CDR3 length is 15 residues. Between the trimmed V and J ends, which lost 4 bases and 3 bases, there was a span of 16 bases. The CDR3 spells CASSNSRGTDTEAFF. The CDR3 DNA sequence: TGTGCCAGCAGCAATTCCCGGGGGACGGACACTGAAGCTTTCTTT.

The chain carries TRBV9 and TRBJ1-2; 10 nucleotides agree with TRBD1. V lost 0 bases and J lost 8; bases outside the gene matches: 7. The CDR3 length is 15 residues. Germline CDR1 and CDR2: SGDLS and YYNGEE. The CDR3 region is CASSVAGQGSSGYTF. CDR3 nucleotides: TGTGCCAGCAGCGTAGCGGGACAGGGGTCGTCGGGCTACACCTTC.

The chain recombines TRBV7-9 with TRBJ1-1; D unresolved. Trimming shortened V by 2 bases and J by 3 bases, and 7 bases separated the two germline ends. CDR1 and CDR2 from the germline V gene are SEHNR and FQNEAQ (reference sequence). The CDR3 extends over 13 amino acids. CDR3 sequence reads: CASSLQVDTEAFF. The CDR3, as DNA: TGTGCCAGCAGCTTACAAGTCGACACTGAAGCTTTCTTT.

The chain uses TRBV28 and TRBJ2-1; possible D gene TRBD2, 5 bases. V shed 6 bases and J shed 6 bases, with 24 bases lying between them. The CDR3 is 17 amino acids. Germline-derived CDR1 and CDR2 are MDHEN and SYDVKM. In DNA, the CDR3 is TGTGCCAGCAGCCGTCCTGGACTCCTCACGGAAGCCAATGAGCAGTTCTTC. It yields the protein CASSRPGLLTEANEQFF.

The chain combines TRBV28 with TRBJ2-1; possibly TRBD2 for D (6 bases). The CDR3 covers 15 residues. CDR1 is MDHEN and CDR2 is SYDVKM in the germline V gene. Between the trimmed V and J ends, which lost 3 bases and 7 bases, there was a span of 16 bases. The CDR3 sequence: CASSFAGFTDNEQFF. DNA for the CDR3: TGTGCCAGCAGTTTTGCGGGATTTACGGATAATGAGCAGTTCTTC.

The chain carries TRBV6-5 and TRBJ2-1, with 7 bases that match TRBD2. Germline CDR1 and CDR2: MNHEY and SVGAGI. The CDR3 contains 14 residues. The J segment lost 8 bases and the V segment lost 6 bases, leaving 10 bases of the junction unmatched. The chain's CDR3 is CASRQSPRGDEQFF. CDR3 sequence (DNA): TGTGCCAGCAGACAATCCCCACGGGGGGATGAGCAGTTCTTC.

This clone was counted between two and nine times. Other DNA sequences in the sample encode the same CDR3. The V gene is TRBV18, the J gene TRBJ2-7; 8 bases map to TRBD2. J gave up 3 bases and V 3 bases, and 4 bases lay outside the gene matches. CDR3 length equals 14 residues. Germline V gene sequence: CDR1 KGHSH, CDR2 LQKENI. DNA of the CDR3: TGTGCCAGCTCACCCCCAGCGGGAGTCTACGAGCAGTACTTC. This gives the protein CASSPPAGVYEQYF.

The genes are TRBV2 and TRBJ1-2, with D perhaps matching TRBD1 (6 bases). The CDR3 runs to 14 residues. Germline loops: CDR1 SNHLY, CDR2 FYNNEI. V was trimmed by 5 bases and J by 3 bases, leaving 13 bases between them. The CDR3 bases are TGTGCCAGCAGTATCACAGGGAAGGACTATGGCTACACCTTC. Its translation is CASSITGKDYGYTF.

This sequence joins TRBV7-2 and TRBJ2-7, with D hard to call. The V end was cut by 5 bases, the J end by 3 bases, with 14 bases between. The germline V gene has CDR1 SGHTA and CDR2 FQGNSA. This CDR3 has 14 amino acids. The chain's CDR3 is CASSPGVAFYEQYF. The CDR3 nucleotides read TGTGCCAGCAGCCCTGGAGTAGCATTCTACGAGCAGTACTTC.

The rearrangement uses TRBV6-4 and TRBJ2-2; 7 bases agree with TRBD1. The CDR3 spans 14 residues. Germline CDR1 MRHNA, CDR2 SNTAGT. The ends lost 6 bases at V and 6 bases at J; junction bases unmatched: 7. CDR3 sequence: CASSRTTGAGELFF. CDR3 DNA sequence: TGTGCCAGCAGCAGAACCACAGGGGCCGGGGAGCTGTTTTTT.

The rearrangement links TRBV6-1 to TRBJ1-1; D remains unclear. Deletions cut 5 bases from V and 1 base from J, with 11 bases between. The CDR3 spans 14 residues. Looked up from germline, CDR1 is MNHNS and CDR2 is SASEGT. This chain's CDR3 is CASSLKSENTEAFF. CDR3 DNA: TGTGCCAGCAGTCTTAAAAGCGAGAACACTGAAGCTTTCTTT.

The chain carries TRBV27 and TRBJ2-5; D might be TRBD1 or TRBD2, each matching 5 bases. Germline CDR1 reads MNHEY; CDR2 reads SMNVEV (reference sequence). The V end lost 6 bases, the J end lost 5 bases, and 16 bases lay between the germline ends. The CDR3 totals 14 residues. CDR3 nucleotide sequence: TGTGCCAGCAGCCCCACGGGACGGTGGGAGACCCAGTACTTC. Translated: CASSPTGRWETQYF.

This clone appeared once. The V gene is TRBV6-1, the J gene TRBJ2-7; 7 bases agree with TRBD2. Germline values: CDR1 MNHNS, CDR2 SASEGT. Trimming took 5 bases from V and 3 from J; bases not matched to a gene: 10. The CDR3 runs 15 residues. CDR3: CASSSLLAKLYEQYF. The CDR3 DNA is TGTGCCAGCAGTAGCCTACTAGCGAAACTCTACGAGCAGTACTTC.

CDR3 residues: CASSLYPLPEAQRNFPSGANVLTF. CDR3 nucleotide sequence: TGTGCCAGCAGTTTATACCCATTGCCCGAAGCACAGAGAAATTTCCCCTCTGGGGCCAACGTCCTGACTTTC. The V and J genes are TRBV27 and TRBJ2-6; unclear D gene. Trimming removed 1 base at V and 0 bases at J, with 31 bases between. This CDR3 comprises 24 residues. Germline values: CDR1 MNHEY, CDR2 SMNVEV (reference sequence).

The V and J genes are TRBV18 and TRBJ2-2; D may be TRBD2 (6 bases). Germline V gives CDR1 KGHSH, CDR2 LQKENI. V was cut by 0 bases and J by 5 bases, with 16 bases left in between. The CDR3 is 17 residues long. The CDR3 loop reads CASSPPRRGVGTGELFF. The CDR3 bases are TGTGCCAGCTCACCACCGAGGAGGGGCGTAGGGACCGGGGAGCTGTTTTTT.

The V gene is TRBV9, the J gene TRBJ1-2; D remains unclear. Trimming shortened V by 4 bases and J by 8 bases, and 9 bases separated the two germline ends. CDR1 is SGDLS, CDR2 YYNGEE, per germline. This CDR3 has 11 amino acids. CDR3 region: CASSSQDGYTF. The CDR3 DNA reads TGTGCCAGCAGCTCCCAGGACGGCTACACCTTC.

This clone appeared a few times. The chain has TRBV6-1 and TRBJ1-1; D uncertain. With 3 bases removed from V and 7 bases from J, the gap between germline ends came to 9 bases. From germline, CDR1 is MNHNS and CDR2 SASEGT. The CDR3 sequence is 12 residues long. CDR3 sequence reads: CASSDRVLEAFF. CDR3 coding DNA: TGTGCCAGCAGTGACCGGGTTCTTGAAGCTTTCTTT.

The CDR3 spells CASSIGEPSGTPYEQYF. The CDR3 nucleotides read TGTGCCAGTAGTATTGGGGAACCTAGCGGGACCCCCTACGAGCAGTACTTC. This chain links TRBV19 with TRBJ2-7; 9 bases match TRBD2. V gave up 3 bases and J gave up 2 bases; unmatched junction bases: 11. Germline V gene lookup returns CDR1 LNHDA and CDR2 SQIVND (reference sequence). This CDR3 contains 17 residues.

Regarding this clone: Additional DNA sequences in this sample encode the identical CDR3. The chain employs TRBV10-3 and TRBJ1-5; D gene uncertain. The germline CDR1 and CDR2 sequences are ENHRY and SYGVKD. This CDR3 contains 13 residues. Trimming removed 3 bases from V and 0 bases from J, with 3 bases in between. CDR3 bases: TGTGCCATCAGTGAAAATAGCAATCAGCCCCAGCATTTT. It specifies CAISENSNQPQHF.

This rearrangement joins TRBV4-1 to TRBJ1-5, with 9 bases fitting TRBD1. Germline loops: CDR1 MGHRA, CDR2 YSYEKL. The CDR3 is 16 residues long. Trimming removed 2 bases from V and 6 bases from J; junction bases left unmatched: 8. The CDR3 loop is CASSQPDRGIPQPQHF. The CDR3 nucleotides read TGCGCCAGCAGCCAACCGGACAGGGGAATCCCTCAGCCCCAGCATTTT.

With regard to this clone: This specimen includes other DNA sequences encoding the same CDR3. This chain uses TRBV9 with TRBJ2-3; D is possibly TRBD1 (5 bases). V was trimmed by 0 bases and J by 6 bases, leaving 8 bases between them. The CDR3 consists of 13 residues. Germline lookup yields CDR1 SGDLS and CDR2 YYNGEE. Here the CDR3 reads CASSVGQTDTQYF. DNA of the CDR3: TGTGCCAGCAGCGTAGGACAGACGGATACGCAGTATTTT.

This clone was counted only a few times. The same CDR3 is also encoded by other DNA sequences in this sample. The rearrangement uses TRBV5-1 and TRBJ1-3; D is undetermined. Looked up from germline, CDR1 is SGHRS and CDR2 is YFSETQ. The CDR3 runs to 14 residues. Trimming took off 0 bases at V and 2 bases at J, with 6 bases between the two ends. The CDR3 DNA reads TGCGCCAGCAGCTTGGAAGGGCCTGGAAACACCATATATTTT. Translation: CASSLEGPGNTIYF.

On this clone: The same CDR3 arises from other DNA sequences in this sample as well. This sequence joins TRBV5-1 and TRBJ1-1; no clear D gene. The CDR3 has 14 residues. Germline CDR1 and CDR2: SGHRS and YFSETQ. The germline V and J ends were trimmed by 0 bases and 1 base, with 7 bases remaining between them. In DNA, the CDR3 is TGCGCCAGCAGCTTGGCCTCGGGGAACACTGAAGCTTTCTTT. The encoded protein is CASSLASGNTEAFF.